Described below is a single T cell receptor beta chain sequence and its context. The V gene lost 4 bases and the J gene lost 3 bases, with 13 bases spanning the gap. There are 14 residues in the CDR3. CDR1 is MNHEY and CDR2 is SVGAGI in the germline V gene. The data are from a study of blood T cell repertoires in COVID-19. Study details: Material from acute and convalescent COVID-19 was sourced from the United States, Italy and Spain. PBMCs, B-cell-depleted T cells, or T cells provided the cDNA or gDNA that made up the material.

How the authors handled the data: From reference gene primer amplification, estimates of nucleated cell counts were derived. Data came from immunoSEQ multiplex PCR; TCRdb stores just in-frame clones and leaves some out. That table gives V, J and clone size, and the DNA gave D and trimming. The sample includes approximately 140,000 clones, around 87% of them seen just once. Input material: peripheral blood. The receptor was derived from a man in his sixties or seventies with active COVID-19. The chain links TRBV6-5 to TRBJ2-7, with D possibly being TRBD1 (6 bases). The CDR3 region is CASSSDRTLYEQYF. CDR3 nucleotide sequence: TGTGCCAGCAGTTCGGACAGAACCCTCTACGAGCAGTACTTC.